The present entry profiles one T cell receptor beta chain with its context. V was pared by 0 bases and J by 1 base, with 12 bases between. CDR1 and CDR2 (germline): KGHSH, LQKENI. The CDR3 covers 17 residues. This sample stems from a study of blood T cell repertoires in COVID-19. As for the study in general: The United States, Italy and Spain supplied acute and convalescent COVID-19 samples.

In the authors' workflow: Amplification from reference gene primers served as the basis for estimated nucleated cell counts. Data came from immunoSEQ multiplex PCR; TCRdb stores just in-frame clones and leaves some out. From that table come the V and J calls and clone size; the DNA was used to work out D and trimming. The sample carries 250,000 to 300,000 clones, approximately 90% recorded once. Individuals aged roughly 18 to 90 years were recruited from 24 US areas. The sequencing input was PBMCs or T cells enriched from blood (not recorded which). This chain links TRBV18 with TRBJ2-2; weak D call: TRBD2 (5 bases). This TCR came from a woman aged 35 to 49 with acute COVID-19. The CDR3 nucleotides are TGTGCCAGCTCACCACCCGGACTCTTGGTGAACACCGGGGAGCTGTTTTTT. Its translation is CASSPPGLLVNTGELFF. Full variable domain (remainder filled in from reference TRBV18 and TRBJ2-2): NAGVMQNPRHLVRRRGQEARLRCSPMKGHSHVYWYRQLPEEGLKFMVYLQKENIIDESGMPKERFSAEFPKEGPSILRIQQVVRGDSAAYFCASSPPGLLVNTGELFFGEGSRLTVL.